The T cell receptor beta chain described here comes from a study of T cells in Graves' hyperthyroidism and ophthalmopathy. Points from the study as a whole: Patients with ophthalmopathy were separated from those with stable hyperthyroidism by a 13 V-J model.

A word on this clonotype: Its target is unknown.

CDR3 length equals 16 residues. Trimming removed 4 bases from V and 0 bases from J, with 10 bases in between. Looked up from germline, CDR1 is SGHAT and CDR2 is FQNNGV. RNA transcripts provided the source from which TCR beta CDR3 regions were amplified. First-round RT-PCR of the TCR CDR3 relied on the HTBI primer set. TCRdb re-called the multiplex PCR reads through MiXCR, storing one row per CDR3 protein. The sample lists about 770,000 distinct CDR3 sequences; over 15% were seen once. The receptor's source is a woman in her forties or fifties with Graves' hyperthyroidism that later progressed to Graves' ophthalmopathy. The chain has TRBV11-2 and TRBJ2-6; D unresolved. The sample taken for sequencing was blood. The CDR3 region has the DNA TGTGCCAGCAGCTCCGGACGGAGCTCTGGGGCCAACGTCCTGACTTTC. It specifies CASSSGRSSGANVLTF.